These 26 T cell receptor beta chains were all obtained from the same sample, sequenced in a study of T cell repertoires in cytomegalovirus infection (dated 2019 in TCRdb). Instrument used: Illumina HiSeq 1500. Using fastp trimming at Q25 and MiXCR clonotype assembly, TCRdb reanalyzed the public sequencing data and kept in-frame beta chains. Rows are unified per CDR3 protein, each entry keeping the most common DNA and genes. The sample profile shows 740,000 or so distinct CDR3 sequences; less than 40% of them were found once. The biggest ten clones account for about 2.8% of the sample. Sequencing used PBMCs. The receptor source for this set is a human donor in good health (CMV status not recorded). Some clones in this sample may be carry-over from other donors' samples.

The rearrangement joins TRBV4-1 to TRBJ2-1, with TRBD2 matching 11 bases. The ends lost 0 bases at V and 0 bases at J; junction bases unmatched: 4. The germline V gene encodes CDR1 MGHRA and CDR2 YSYEKL. The CDR3 length is 18 residues. The CDR3 DNA sequence: TGCGCCAGCAGCCAAGATTTAACTAGCGGGAGCTCCTACAATGAGCAGTTCTTC. Encoded protein: CASSQDLTSGSSYNEQFF.

The rearrangement links TRBV6-5 to TRBJ2-1, with D possibly matching TRBD2 (6 bases). Per germline, CDR1 MNHEY and CDR2 SVGAGI. The CDR3 spans 13 residues. V was pared by 2 bases and J by 10 bases, with 12 bases between. CDR3 protein: CASSYRRDSEQFF. As DNA, the CDR3 is TGTGCCAGCAGTTACCGCCGGGACTCCGAGCAGTTCTTC.

The chain couples TRBV5-5 to TRBJ1-3; D remains ambiguous. There are 17 residues in the CDR3. Germline CDR1 reads SGHKS; CDR2 reads YYEKEE (reference sequence). V was pared by 0 bases and J by 0 bases, with 13 bases between. CDR3 sequence (DNA): TGTGCCAGCAGCTTGGATTGGGCAGTGTACTCTGGAAACACCATATATTTT. It is translated as CASSLDWAVYSGNTIYF.

The chain has TRBV28 and TRBJ1-2; D is undetermined. With 2 bases removed from V and 10 bases from J, the gap between germline ends came to 17 bases. CDR1 and CDR2 (germline): MDHEN, SYDVKM. The CDR3 length is 14 residues. CDR3 in DNA: TGTGCCAGCAGTTTAAGGTGGTTAGATGATGTCTACACCTTC. It is translated as CASSLRWLDDVYTF.

This clonotype has just a few counts. The rearrangement links TRBV7-8 to TRBJ2-5; TRBD2 agrees at 7 bases. V was clipped by 5 bases and J by 2 bases; unmatched bases: 5. CDR1 and CDR2 (germline): SGHVS, FQNEAQ. This CDR3 contains 14 residues. CDR3 DNA sequence: TGTGCCAGCAGCCCCAGACTAGCTCAAGAGACCCAGTACTTC. Its translation: CASSPRLAQETQYF.

The table lists this clonotype with a few counts. The rearrangement links TRBV28 to TRBJ2-7; maybe TRBD2 (5 bases). Per the germline V gene, CDR1 is MDHEN and CDR2 is SYDVKM. Trimming stripped 1 base from V and 2 bases from J, with 9 bases between. This CDR3 region has 14 residues. CDR3 sequence: CASSLYRGTYEQYF. The CDR3 nucleotides are TGTGCCAGCAGTTTATATAGAGGGACCTACGAGCAGTACTTC.

Comments on this clonotype: This could be a read error, since a much larger clone is one nucleotide away. In this CDR3 the conserved last residue, phenylalanine or tryptophan, is missing, so a read error is likely. The rearrangement links TRBV12-3 or TRBV12-4 to TRBJ2-7; 7 bases line up with TRBD1. The CDR3 spans 14 residues. V was clipped by 5 bases and J by 0 bases; unmatched bases: 4. The CDR3 DNA sequence: TGTGCCAGCAGTACCGGGACAGACTCCTACGAGCAGTACTCC. It specifies CASSTGTDSYEQYS.

The rearrangement links TRBV7-8 to TRBJ2-5, with 8 bases that match TRBD2. The J segment lost 7 bases and the V segment lost 5 bases, leaving 12 bases of the junction unmatched. The CDR3 covers 15 residues. Germline assignment: CDR1 SGHVS and CDR2 FQNEAQ. CDR3 bases: TGTGCCAGCAGCCTCGGGACCACCGGGAGGGGGACCCAGTACTTC. This codes for CASSLGTTGRGTQYF.

CDR3 nucleotides: TGTGCCACCAGTACCTCGCCGGGGCCGGCCGGGGAGCTGTTTTTT. This sequence encodes CATSTSPGPAGELFF. This sequence joins TRBV15 and TRBJ2-2; D is perhaps TRBD1 or TRBD2 (5 bases each). V lost 6 bases and J lost 6, with 17 bases in between. The germline V gene has CDR1 LNHNV and CDR2 YYDKDF (reference sequence). The CDR3 is 15 amino acids.

In nucleotides, the CDR3 is TGCGCCAGCGCTGACGGACAGGCAAGAAATCAGCCCCAGCATTTT. Its translation is CASADGQARNQPQHF. J is TRBJ1-5 and V is TRBV4-1, with 7 bases lining up with TRBD1. The germline gives CDR1 MGHRA, CDR2 YSYEKL. The ends lost 8 bases at V and 4 bases at J; junction bases unmatched: 11. The CDR3 length is 15 residues.

This clonotype was detected only once. The rearrangement joins TRBV6-8 to TRBJ2-5; either TRBD1 or TRBD2 may supply D (5 bases each). CDR3 length: 16 residues. The germline gives CDR1 MNHGY, CDR2 SAAAGT. V was cut by 1 base and J by 2 bases, with 14 bases left in between. CDR3 bases: TGTGCCAGCAGTTACTTTTTCGGGGCTGCTCAAGAGACCCAGTACTTC. Translating it yields CASSYFFGAAQETQYF.

This clonotype was picked up a small number of times. The chain has TRBV25-1 and TRBJ1-1; TRBD1 is a possible D gene (6 bases). Between the trimmed V and J ends, which lost 5 bases and 0 bases, there was a span of 10 bases. The germline V gene encodes CDR1 MGHDK and CDR2 SYGVNS. The CDR3 has 14 residues. CDR3 sequence reads: CASSQGFMNTEAFF. CDR3 in DNA: TGTGCCAGCAGTCAGGGGTTCATGAACACTGAAGCTTTCTTT.

The V and J genes are TRBV29-1 and TRBJ2-1; 9 nucleotides agree with TRBD1. The CDR3 has 13 amino acids. The junction had 4 bases not matched to a gene; V was cut back by 3 bases and J by 7 bases. The V gene's germline CDR1 is SQVTM and CDR2 ANQGSEA. DNA of the CDR3: TGCAGCGTTGAGTACAGGGGGCAAAATGAGCAGTTCTTC. Its translation: CSVEYRGQNEQFF.

This chain uses TRBV29-1 with TRBJ2-3; no definite D call. V lost 7 bases to trimming and J lost 2 bases, with 10 bases between them. There are 12 residues in the CDR3. Per germline, CDR1 SQVTM and CDR2 ANQGSEA. The CDR3 DNA follows: TGCAGCGCGTTTTTCCCCACAGATACGCAGTATTTT. Protein sequence: CSAFFPTDTQYF.

This clonotype was found a few times. This chain joins TRBV28 and TRBJ1-5; maybe TRBD1 (5 bases). Germline assignment: CDR1 MDHEN and CDR2 SYDVKM. Trimming removed 3 bases at V and 1 base at J, with 13 bases between. CDR3 length: 16 amino acids. CDR3 amino acids: CASSFVQGMSNQPQHF. CDR3 nucleotides: TGTGCCAGCAGTTTTGTTCAGGGTATGAGCAATCAGCCCCAGCATTTT.

The chain links TRBV19 to TRBJ2-4, with D uncertain. Germline CDR1 and CDR2: LNHDA and SQIVND (reference sequence). CDR3 size: 15 residues. V was cut by 3 bases and J by 2 bases, with 11 bases left in between. CDR3 nucleotides: TGTGCCAGTAGTATTCAACCCGGGTCCAAAAACATTCAGTACTTC. Encoded protein: CASSIQPGSKNIQYF.

This clonotype was counted many times. For the CDR3, the DNA is TGTGCCAGCAGCTTAATCTGGGGAAGCAATCAGCCCCAGCATTTT. Protein sequence: CASSLIWGSNQPQHF. The rearrangement links TRBV7-2 to TRBJ1-5, with D uncertain. V was pared by 2 bases and J by 1 base, with 9 bases between. Germline-derived CDR1 and CDR2 are SGHTA and FQGNSA. This CDR3 has 15 amino acids.

This clonotype was detected only a few times. The J gene is TRBJ2-2, the V gene TRBV6-1, with D possibly being TRBD2 (6 bases). Trimming shortened V by 9 bases and J by 2 bases, and 13 bases separated the two germline ends. The CDR3 covers 14 residues. CDR1 is MNHNS and CDR2 is SASEGT in the germline V gene. This CDR3 is CASTPGTNTGELFF. The CDR3 region has the DNA TGTGCCAGTACCCCCGGGACTAACACCGGGGAGCTGTTTTTT.

A few counts support this clonotype. One end of the junction does not line up with germline, which may come from a read error. V usage is TRBV5-4 and J usage is TRBJ1-3; no clear D. Looked up from germline, CDR1 is SGHNT and CDR2 is YYREEE (reference sequence). This CDR3 has 14 amino acids. The CDR3 spells CASSLNERAPGLNF. The CDR3, as DNA: TGTGCCAGCAGCTTGAACGAACGCGCCCCGGGCTTGAATTTT.

The chain is built from TRBV5-8 and TRBJ1-5; D gene ambiguous. V was clipped by 7 bases and J by 2 bases, with 16 bases between them. The CDR3 consists of 15 residues. The V gene's germline CDR1 is SGHTS and CDR2 YDEGEE. The CDR3 reads CASPNSGGRNQPQHF. The CDR3 DNA reads TGTGCCAGCCCCAATAGTGGAGGCCGCAATCAGCCCCAGCATTTT.

The CDR3 region is CASSEDRTEETQYF. The CDR3 DNA is TGTGCCAGCAGCGAGGACAGGACTGAAGAGACCCAGTACTTC. The chain couples TRBV7-9 to TRBJ2-5; TRBD1 aligns across 7 bases. This CDR3 contains 14 residues. CDR1 and CDR2 (germline): SEHNR, FQNEAQ (reference sequence). The J segment lost 3 bases and the V segment lost 5 bases, leaving 6 bases of the junction unmatched.

This chain uses TRBV2 with TRBJ1-1; weak D call: TRBD1 (6 bases). The ends were cut back, 4 bases at V and 5 bases at J, with 14 bases in the middle. Germline-derived CDR1 and CDR2 are SNHLY and FYNNEI. The CDR3 spans 14 residues. The CDR3 spells CASSVGTRGTEAFF. CDR3 sequence (DNA): TGTGCCAGCAGTGTTGGGACAAGGGGGACTGAAGCTTTCTTT.

The rearrangement joins TRBV20-1 to TRBJ1-6; D remains ambiguous. V dropped 4 bases and J dropped 4 bases, with 17 bases sitting between them. The CDR3 contains 16 residues. The germline CDR1 and CDR2 sequences are DFQATT and SNEGSKA (reference sequence). The DNA for the CDR3 is TGCAGTGCTATGAATGGAGGAAAGTTTTATAATTCACCCCTCCACTTT. It yields the protein CSAMNGGKFYNSPLHF.

This clonotype has just a few counts. The CDR3 here is CASGPDLDRGLQFF. The CDR3 nucleotides are TGTGCTAGTGGCCCGGACCTGGACAGGGGCTTGCAGTTCTTC. The rearrangement joins TRBV12-5 to TRBJ2-1; TRBD1 matches at 9 bases. After removal of 6 bases from V and 12 bases from J, the junction contained 12 bases not matched to a gene. The CDR3 is made up of 14 amino acids. Germline loops: CDR1 LGHNT, CDR2 FRNRAP.

A remark on this clonotype: Here the CDR3 omits its conserved ending phenylalanine or tryptophan, so a read error is the likely source. This chain joins TRBV30 and TRBJ2-7; D remains unclear. With 4 bases removed from V and 6 bases from J, the gap between germline ends came to 10 bases. Germline CDR1 reads GTSNPN; CDR2 reads SVGIG (reference sequence). This CDR3 is built from 11 residues. The CDR3 DNA follows: TGTGCCTGGACTAGTGTCCGCGAGCAGTACTTA. This sequence encodes CAWTSVREQYL.

This clonotype was picked up many times. This chain joins TRBV6-1 and TRBJ1-5; 10 bases fit TRBD1. The CDR3 is 15 residues long. The germline V gene has CDR1 MNHNS and CDR2 SASEGT. V gave up 6 bases and J gave up 2 bases; unmatched junction bases: 4. CDR3 sequence reads: CASSVGTGGNQPQHF. CDR3 coding DNA: TGTGCCAGCAGCGTTGGGACAGGGGGCAATCAGCCCCAGCATTTT.